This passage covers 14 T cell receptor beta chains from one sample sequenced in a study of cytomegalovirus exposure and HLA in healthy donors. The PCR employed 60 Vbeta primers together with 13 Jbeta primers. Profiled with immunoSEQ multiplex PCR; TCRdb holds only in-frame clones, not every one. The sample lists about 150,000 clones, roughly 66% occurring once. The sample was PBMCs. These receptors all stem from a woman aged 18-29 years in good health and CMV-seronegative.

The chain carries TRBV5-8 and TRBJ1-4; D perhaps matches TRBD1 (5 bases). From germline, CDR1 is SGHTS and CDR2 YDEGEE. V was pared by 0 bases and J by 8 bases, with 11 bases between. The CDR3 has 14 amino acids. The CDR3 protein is CASSLGGLREKLFF. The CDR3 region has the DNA TGTGCCAGCAGCTTGGGGGGCCTCAGGGAAAAACTGTTTTTT.

The CDR3 loop reads CASSLLGTGVRPSGSSEQFF. The CDR3 coding sequence is TGTGCCAGCAGCTTATTGGGTACAGGGGTCAGGCCTAGCGGGAGCAGTGAGCAGTTCTTC. V gene TRBV11-3 combines with J gene TRBJ2-1; 10 bases are a match to TRBD2. V lost 2 bases to trimming and J lost 9 bases; unmatched junction nucleotides: 22. The V gene's germline CDR1 is SGHNT and CDR2 YENEEA. This CDR3 has 20 amino acids.

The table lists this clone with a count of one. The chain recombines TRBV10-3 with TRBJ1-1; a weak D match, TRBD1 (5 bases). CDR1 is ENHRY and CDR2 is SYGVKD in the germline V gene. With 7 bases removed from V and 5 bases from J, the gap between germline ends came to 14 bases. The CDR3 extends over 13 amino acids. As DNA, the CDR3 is TGTGCCATCACGGGCTCCGGGGGAACTGAAGCTTTCTTT. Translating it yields CAITGSGGTEAFF.

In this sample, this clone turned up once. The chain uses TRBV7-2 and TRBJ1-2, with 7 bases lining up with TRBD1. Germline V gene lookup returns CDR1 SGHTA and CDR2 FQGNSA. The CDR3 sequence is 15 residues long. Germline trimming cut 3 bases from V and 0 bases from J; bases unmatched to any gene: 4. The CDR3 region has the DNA TGTGCCAGCAGCTTTAGTGACAGGGCTAACTATGGCTACACCTTC. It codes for CASSFSDRANYGYTF.

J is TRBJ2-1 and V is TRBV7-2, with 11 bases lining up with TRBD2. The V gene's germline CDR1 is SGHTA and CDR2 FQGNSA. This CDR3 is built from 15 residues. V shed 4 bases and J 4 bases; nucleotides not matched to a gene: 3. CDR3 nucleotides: TGTGCCAGCAGCTCTATAGCGGGGGGGTACAATGAGCAGTTCTTC. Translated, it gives CASSSIAGGYNEQFF.

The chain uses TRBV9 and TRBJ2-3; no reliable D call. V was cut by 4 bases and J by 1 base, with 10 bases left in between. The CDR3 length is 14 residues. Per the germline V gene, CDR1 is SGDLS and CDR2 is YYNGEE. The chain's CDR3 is CASSPVIRTDTQYF. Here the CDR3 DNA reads TGTGCCAGCAGCCCGGTAATTCGCACAGATACGCAGTATTTT.

The CDR3 coding sequence is TGCGCCAGCAGCTGGGGGACTAGCGAGGGCACAGATACGCAGTATTTT. Protein product: CASSWGTSEGTDTQYF. The chain uses TRBV5-1 and TRBJ2-3, with 10 bases lining up with TRBD2. The germline V gene encodes CDR1 SGHRS and CDR2 YFSETQ. Trimming took 3 bases from V and 1 from J; bases not matched to a gene: 5. The CDR3 extends over 16 amino acids.

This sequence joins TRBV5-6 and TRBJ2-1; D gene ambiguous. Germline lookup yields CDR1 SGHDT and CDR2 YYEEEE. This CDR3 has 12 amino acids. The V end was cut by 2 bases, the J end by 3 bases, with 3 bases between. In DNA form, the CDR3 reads TGTGCCAGCAGCTTCCACTACAATGAGCAGTTCTTC. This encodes CASSFHYNEQFF.

As DNA, the CDR3 is TGTGCCAGCAGCCACGGTTCGGCAGGGAACACTGAAGCTTTCTTT. It yields the protein CASSHGSAGNTEAFF. The chain combines TRBV7-9 with TRBJ1-1; D is unclear. There are 15 residues in the CDR3. The V end lost 5 bases, the J end lost 1 base, and 14 bases lay between the germline ends. Germline V gene lookup returns CDR1 SEHNR and CDR2 FQNEAQ (reference sequence).

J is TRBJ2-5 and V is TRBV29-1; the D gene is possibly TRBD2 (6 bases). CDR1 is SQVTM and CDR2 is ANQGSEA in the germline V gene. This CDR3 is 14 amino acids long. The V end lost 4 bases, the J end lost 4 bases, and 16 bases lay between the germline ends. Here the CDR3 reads CSVALGLSSETQYF. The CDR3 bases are TGCAGCGTTGCTTTGGGACTCTCATCAGAGACCCAGTACTTC.

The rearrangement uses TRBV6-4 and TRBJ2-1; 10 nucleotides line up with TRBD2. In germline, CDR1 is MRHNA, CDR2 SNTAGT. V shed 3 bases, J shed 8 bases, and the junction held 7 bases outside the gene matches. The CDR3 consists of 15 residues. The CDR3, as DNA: TGTGCCAGCAGTGAAAAAGCGGGAGGGCCCTATGAGCAGTTCTTC. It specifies CASSEKAGGPYEQFF.

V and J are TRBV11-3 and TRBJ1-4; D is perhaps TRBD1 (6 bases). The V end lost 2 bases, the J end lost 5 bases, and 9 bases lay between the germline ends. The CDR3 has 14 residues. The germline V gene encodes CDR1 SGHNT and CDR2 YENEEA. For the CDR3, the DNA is TGTGCCAGCAGCTTACGACAGGCAAATGAAAAACTGTTTTTT. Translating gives CASSLRQANEKLFF. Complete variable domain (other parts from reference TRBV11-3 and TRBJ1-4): EAGVVQSPRYKIIEKKQPVAFWCNPISGHNTLYWYLQNLGQGPELLIRYENEEAVDDSQLPKDRFSAERLKGVDSTLKIQPAELGDSAVYLCASSLRQANEKLFFGSGTQLSVL.

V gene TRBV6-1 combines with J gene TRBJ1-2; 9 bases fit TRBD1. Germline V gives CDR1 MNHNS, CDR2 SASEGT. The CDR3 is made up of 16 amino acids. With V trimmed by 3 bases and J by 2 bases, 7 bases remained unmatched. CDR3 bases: TGTGCCAGCAGTGATGGGACAGGGTCTACGAACTATGGCTACACCTTC. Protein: CASSDGTGSTNYGYTF.

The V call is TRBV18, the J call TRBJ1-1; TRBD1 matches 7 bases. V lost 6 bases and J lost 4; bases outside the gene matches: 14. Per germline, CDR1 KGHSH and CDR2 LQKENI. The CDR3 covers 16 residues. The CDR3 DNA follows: TGTGCCAGCTCGATCTTTTCCGGGACAGTTCTCACTGAAGCTTTCTTT. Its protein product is CASSIFSGTVLTEAFF. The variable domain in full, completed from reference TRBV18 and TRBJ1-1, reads NAGVMQNPRHLVRRRGQEARLRCSPMKGHSHVYWYRQLPEEGLKFMVYLQKENIIDESGMPKERFSAEFPKEGPSILRIQQVVRGDSAAYFCASSIFSGTVLTEAFFGQGTRLTVV.